This T cell receptor (beta chain) was documented in a study of T-cell reconstitution after alpha-beta-depleted transplantation in children. Broader study findings: Surviving recipient T cells and thymic progenitors accounted for the high day-60 TCRbeta diversity observed in some patients. T-cell counts and diversity at one year following transplant were attributed mainly to newly produced T cells. By about two months after transplant, alpha-beta T cells reportedly arose from several hundred graft clones that had expanded.

TCRbeta library preparation incorporated unique molecular identifiers. TCRdb passed the PCR reads through MiXCR, listing each CDR3 protein once. The sample holds about 290,000 distinct CDR3 sequences; around 7.3% are singletons and the top ten take approximately 9.6%. CDR1 and CDR2 (germline): SEHNR, FQNEAQ (reference sequence). The V segment lost 5 bases and the J segment 3 bases; nucleotides outside the gene matches: 8. This CDR3 is 15 amino acids long. This clonotype was detected many times. The antigen is not known. The receptor comes from a female patient aged 2-10 years who had a stem cell transplant for Fanconi anemia, so the T cells may come from the graft donor. The source was peripheral blood, collected 360 days after TCRalphabeta/CD19-depleted stem cell transplant. This chain connects TRBV7-9 to TRBJ1-2, with 8 bases identical to TRBD1. The CDR3 DNA is TGTGCCAGCAGCACCTCCGGGACAGGCCACTATGGCTACACCTTC. It codes for CASSTSGTGHYGYTF.